This is a list of T cell receptor beta chains from one sample in a study of vaccination and CD4 T cells after COVID-19. One entry per CDR3 protein, called by TCRdb with MiXCR from the PCR reads. The profile shows more than 10,000 distinct CDR3 sequences, more than 70% of them singletons. Their recognized antigens are unknown. The sample consisted of CD4+ T cells from blood, cultured in vitro. The source of these receptors is a human donor who had recovered from COVID-19. The CDR3 runs from the conserved cysteine through the conserved F or W. D genes are given only for firm matches. Expanded clones get a size class; other rows say once, few or many, or leave the size out.

clone_size j_call d_call v_call cdr3_nt cdr3_aa
few TRBJ1-1 TRBD1 TRBV6-2/TRBV6-3 TGTGCCAGCAGTTACCCCGACAGGGTGGAAGCTTTCTTT CASSYPDRVEAFF
. TRBJ2-1 TRBD1 TRBV12-3/TRBV12-4 TGTGCCAGCAGTCGCCCCACAGGGGCAGGGGGCAATGAGCAGTTCTTC CASSRPTGAGGNEQFF
. TRBJ2-2 TRBD1 TRBV18 TGTGCCAGCTCACCGACGACAGGGATCGGGGAGCTGTTTTTT CASSPTTGIGELFF
. TRBJ2-6 . TRBV19 TGTGCCAGTAGTATAAAGGAACCGGGTACCTCTGGGGCCAACGTCCTGACTTTC CASSIKEPGTSGANVLTF
. TRBJ1-6 TRBD1 TRBV27 TGTGCCAGCACAAAAGCGTCAGGGGGCTCCTATAATTCACCCCTCCACTTT CASTKASGGSYNSPLHF
once TRBJ1-4 . TRBV7-9 TGTGCCAGCAGCCCAAGTGTGGGTGGAGTTGAAAAACTGTTTTTT CASSPSVGGVEKLFF
. TRBJ1-1 TRBD1 TRBV20-1 TGCAGTGCCCAACAGGGGGGCACTGAAGCTTTCTTT CSAQQGGTEAFF
. TRBJ2-3 . TRBV6-2/TRBV6-3 TGTGCCTCTTTACGGGGGGCCGGAGATACGCAGTATTTT CASLRGAGDTQYF
. TRBJ1-1 TRBD1 TRBV10-3 TGTGCCATCAGGGAGGGACAGGGAGGTTTCACTGAAGCTTTCTTT CAIREGQGGFTEAFF
. TRBJ1-4 . TRBV20-1 TGCAGTGCCCGGGGTACCTCAACTAATGAAAAACTGTTTTTT CSARGTSTNEKLFF
few TRBJ1-5 TRBD1 TRBV6-1 TGTGCCAGCAGTCCAGGGGGGGTTCAGCCCCAGCATTTT CASSPGGVQPQHF
. TRBJ1-4 TRBD1 TRBV2 TGTGCCAGCAGGCTGGGGACAGGGCGGACCAATGAAAAACTGTTTTTT CASRLGTGRTNEKLFF
. TRBJ1-1 TRBD1 TRBV4-3 TGCGCCAGCAGCCCCGGGACAGGGGCCCTAAAAAACACTGAAGCTTTCTTT CASSPGTGALKNTEAFF